Sequencing of this T cell receptor beta chain was carried out in a study of cytomegalovirus exposure and HLA in healthy donors. Study details: Inside one of the first data releases sat tens of millions of unique TCRs taken from HLA-typed donors.

In regard to this clone: The antigen is undetermined.

General study findings and limits: Later analysis associated a missense DCLRE1C variant with TCR beta V- and J-gene trimming. In a later analysis, across HLA loci, associated TCR counts were highest for DRB1, lowest for HLA-C.

This CDR3 spans 16 amino acids. The V end was cut by 0 bases, the J end by 4 bases, with 16 bases between. Germline V gene lookup returns CDR1 SGDLS and CDR2 YYNGEE. 13 Jbeta primers and 60 Vbeta primers were used for the PCR. Using immunoSEQ multiplex PCR, the repertoire was profiled, and TCRdb retains in-frame clones only, with some absent. The table has 150,000 or so clones, about 83% seen once; the top ten hold approximately 4%. V usage is TRBV9 and J usage is TRBJ2-5; tentatively, D is TRBD1 (7 bases). The sequencing input was PBMCs. This TCR came from a woman aged 40 to 50 in good health and CMV-seronegative. CDR3 DNA sequence: TGTGCCAGCAGCGTAGGCCGGGACAGCGGGTCAGAGACCCAGTACTTC. This translates into CASSVGRDSGSETQYF. Combining the CDR3 with reference TRBV9 and TRBJ2-5 gives the whole variable domain DSGVTQTPKHLITATGQRVTLRCSPRSGDLSVYWYQQSLDQGLQFLIQYYNGEERAKGNILERFSAQQFPDLHSELNLSSLELGDSALYFCASSVGRDSGSETQYFGPGTRLLVL.